This T cell receptor beta chain was sequenced for a study of cytomegalovirus exposure and HLA in healthy donors. As concerns this clone: Its antigen is undetermined.

PCR involved 60 Vbeta and 13 Jbeta primers. The data were produced by immunoSEQ multiplex PCR, yet TCRdb's version contains in-frame clones alone and is incomplete. The sample records around 90,000 clones, roughly 67% being singletons. V was clipped by 3 bases and J by 0 bases; unmatched bases: 3. The CDR3 extends over 15 amino acids. Per the germline V gene, CDR1 is SEHNR and CDR2 is FQNEAQ (reference sequence). Findings and caveats of the study: Judged likely to be a sequencing artifact was a cluster of highly shared sequence variants. The study listed approximately 160 cytomegalovirus-associated TCR beta chains. In a later analysis, several top co-occurrence clusters appeared linked to parvovirus B19, influenza, CMV and Epstein-Barr virus. In an earlier analysis, productive rearrangement rates for most beta V segments clustered near 87% or 30%.

The sample was PBMCs. The sequence came from a boy under 18 in good health and CMV-seropositive. The V call is TRBV7-9, the J call TRBJ2-3; 7 bases align to TRBD1. The CDR3 here is CASSLWDSSTDTQYF. CDR3 DNA: TGTGCCAGCAGCTTGTGGGACAGTAGCACAGATACGCAGTATTTT.